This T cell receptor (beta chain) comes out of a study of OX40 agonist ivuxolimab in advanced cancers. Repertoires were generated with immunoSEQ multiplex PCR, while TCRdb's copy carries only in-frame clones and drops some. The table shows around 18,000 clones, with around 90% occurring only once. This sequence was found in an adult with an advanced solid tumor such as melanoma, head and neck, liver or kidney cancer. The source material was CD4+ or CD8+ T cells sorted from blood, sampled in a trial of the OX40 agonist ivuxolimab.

The CDR3 nucleotides are TGTGCCAGCAGGGATTACTACGAGCAGTACTTC. This codes for CASRDYYEQYF. V usage is TRBV6-1 and J usage is TRBJ2-5; D not certain. The J call is uncertain, as TRBJ2-7 better fits the DNA end. The CDR3 contains 11 residues. The germline gives CDR1 MNHNS, CDR2 SASEGT.